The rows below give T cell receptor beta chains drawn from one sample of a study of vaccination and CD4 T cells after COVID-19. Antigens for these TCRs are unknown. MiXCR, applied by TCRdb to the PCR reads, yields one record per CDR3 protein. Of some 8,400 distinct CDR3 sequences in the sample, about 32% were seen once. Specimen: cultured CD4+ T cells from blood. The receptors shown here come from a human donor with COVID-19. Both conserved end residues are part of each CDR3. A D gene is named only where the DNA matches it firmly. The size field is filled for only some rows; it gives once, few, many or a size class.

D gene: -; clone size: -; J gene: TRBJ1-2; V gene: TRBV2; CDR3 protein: CASTGAWGYTF; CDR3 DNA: TGTGCCAGCACGGGGGCTTGGGGCTACACCTTC
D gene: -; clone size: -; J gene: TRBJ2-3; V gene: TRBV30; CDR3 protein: CAWSVLPLLDTQYF; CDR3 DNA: TGTGCCTGGAGTGTACTCCCCCTTCTAGATACGCAGTATTTT
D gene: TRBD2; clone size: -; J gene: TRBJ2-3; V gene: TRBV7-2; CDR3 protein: CASSPGLAGGGGLIGAQYF; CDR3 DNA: TGTGCCAGCAGCCCGGGGCTAGCGGGGGGGGGAGGGTTGATTGGGGCGCAGTATTTT
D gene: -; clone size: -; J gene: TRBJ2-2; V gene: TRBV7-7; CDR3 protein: CASTESGVGELFF; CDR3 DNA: TGTGCTAGCACAGAGTCGGGGGTCGGGGAGCTGTTTTTT
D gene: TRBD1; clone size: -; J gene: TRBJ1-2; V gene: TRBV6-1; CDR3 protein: CASSPDRGYGYTF; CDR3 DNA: TGTGCCAGCAGCCCTGACAGGGGCTATGGCTACACCTTC
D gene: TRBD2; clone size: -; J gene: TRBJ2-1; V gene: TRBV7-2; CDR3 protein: CASSPGTSGDNEQFF; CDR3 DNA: TGTGCCAGCAGCCCCGGGACTAGCGGGGACAATGAGCAGTTCTTC
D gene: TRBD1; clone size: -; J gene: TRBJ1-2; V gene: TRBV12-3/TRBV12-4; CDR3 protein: CASSTRTGNGYTF; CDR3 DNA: TGTGCCAGCAGTACCCGGACAGGGAACGGCTACACCTTC
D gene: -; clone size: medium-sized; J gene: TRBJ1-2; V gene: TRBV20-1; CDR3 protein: CSALRGGSRNYGYTF; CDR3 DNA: TGCAGTGCTTTGCGGGGGGGAAGCCGTAACTATGGCTACACCTTC
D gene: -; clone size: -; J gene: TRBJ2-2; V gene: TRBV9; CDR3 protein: CASSPVTVTGELFF; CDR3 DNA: TGTGCCAGCAGCCCAGTCACCGTCACCGGGGAGCTGTTTTTT
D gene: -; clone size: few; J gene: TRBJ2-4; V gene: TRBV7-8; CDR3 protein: CASSLVAAGGLAKNIQYF; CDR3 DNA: TGTGCCAGCAGCTTAGTCGCGGCAGGAGGCTTAGCCAAAAACATTCAGTACTTC
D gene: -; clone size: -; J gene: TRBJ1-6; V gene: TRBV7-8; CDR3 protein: CASSLGRRGRGSSPLHF; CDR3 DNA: TGTGCCAGCAGCTTAGGTCGGCGGGGACGGGGTAGTTCACCCCTCCACTTT
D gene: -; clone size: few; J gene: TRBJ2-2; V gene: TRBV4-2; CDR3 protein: CASSLRSSGELFF; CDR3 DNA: TGTGCCAGCAGCCTTAGGTCTTCCGGGGAGCTGTTTTTT
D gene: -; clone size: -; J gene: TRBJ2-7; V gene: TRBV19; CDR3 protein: CASSGAGGNEQYF; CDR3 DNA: TGTGCCAGTAGTGGGGCAGGCGGGAACGAGCAGTACTTC
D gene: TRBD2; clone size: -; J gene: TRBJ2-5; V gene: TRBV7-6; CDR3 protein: CASSPWEAGVQTQYF; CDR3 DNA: TGTGCCAGCAGCCCCTGGGAAGCGGGGGTTCAGACCCAGTACTTC
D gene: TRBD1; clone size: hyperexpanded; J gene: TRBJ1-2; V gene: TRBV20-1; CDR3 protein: CSAQNRGQDYGYTF; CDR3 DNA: TGCAGTGCGCAGAACAGGGGGCAAGACTATGGCTACACCTTC
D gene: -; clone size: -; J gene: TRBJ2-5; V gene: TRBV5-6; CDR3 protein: CASSQTVIRGETQYF; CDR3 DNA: TGTGCCAGCAGCCAGACAGTTATTAGGGGAGAGACCCAGTACTTC
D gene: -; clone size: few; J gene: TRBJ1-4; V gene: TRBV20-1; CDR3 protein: CSGRETEKLFF; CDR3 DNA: TGCAGTGGAAGGGAAACTGAAAAACTGTTTTTT
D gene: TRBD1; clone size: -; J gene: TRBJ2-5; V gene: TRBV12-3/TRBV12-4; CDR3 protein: CASKRILGTGKETQYF; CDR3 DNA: TGTGCCAGCAAACGTATCCTCGGGACAGGGAAAGAGACCCAGTACTTC
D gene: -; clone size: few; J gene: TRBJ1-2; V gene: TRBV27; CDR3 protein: CASRGARARNYGYTF; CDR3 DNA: TGTGCCAGCAGAGGGGCTCGGGCTCGAAACTATGGCTACACCTTC
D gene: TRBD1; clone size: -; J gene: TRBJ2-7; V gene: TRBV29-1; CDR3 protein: CSVRGGKYEQYF; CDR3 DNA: TGCAGCGTTCGAGGGGGCAAGTACGAGCAGTACTTC
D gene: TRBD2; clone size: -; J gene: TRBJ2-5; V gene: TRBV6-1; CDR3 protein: CASSAGLVLETQYF; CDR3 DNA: TGTGCCAGCAGTGCGGGACTAGTTCTGGAGACCCAGTACTTC
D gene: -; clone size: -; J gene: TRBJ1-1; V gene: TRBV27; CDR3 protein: CASSSLAGGNPEAFF; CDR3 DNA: TGTGCCAGCAGTTCCCTCGCGGGGGGCAACCCTGAAGCTTTCTTT
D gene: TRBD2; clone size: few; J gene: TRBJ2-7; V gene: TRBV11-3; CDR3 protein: CASSPIAGGHYEQYF; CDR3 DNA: TGTGCCAGCAGCCCAATAGCGGGGGGGCACTACGAGCAGTACTTC
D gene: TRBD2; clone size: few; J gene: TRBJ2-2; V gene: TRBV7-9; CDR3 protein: CASTLAGGLTTGELFF; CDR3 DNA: TGTGCCAGCACCCTAGCGGGGGGGCTTACCACCGGGGAGCTGTTTTTT
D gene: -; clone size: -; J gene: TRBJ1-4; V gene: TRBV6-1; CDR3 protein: CASSEAGRGDREKLFF; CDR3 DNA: TGTGCCAGCAGTGAAGCGGGACGGGGCGACAGAGAAAAACTGTTTTTT
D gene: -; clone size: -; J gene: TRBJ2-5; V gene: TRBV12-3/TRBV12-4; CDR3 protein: CASTPGGGQETQYF; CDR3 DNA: TGTGCCAGCACCCCAGGAGGGGGCCAAGAGACCCAGTACTTC
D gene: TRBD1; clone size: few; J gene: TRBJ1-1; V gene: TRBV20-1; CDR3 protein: CSARKPGQGTGNTEAFF; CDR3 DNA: TGCAGTGCTAGGAAGCCGGGACAGGGGACTGGGAACACTGAAGCTTTCTTT
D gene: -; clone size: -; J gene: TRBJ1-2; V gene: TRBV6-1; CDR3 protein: CASRTDTAYYGYTF; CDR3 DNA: TGTGCCAGCAGGACCGACACAGCATACTATGGCTACACCTTC
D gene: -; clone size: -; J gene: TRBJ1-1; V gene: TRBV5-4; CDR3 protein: CASSRDRMNTEAFF; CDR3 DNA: TGTGCCAGCAGCCGCGACAGAATGAACACTGAAGCTTTCTTT
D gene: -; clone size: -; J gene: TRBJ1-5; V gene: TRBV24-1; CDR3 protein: CATYPEGQPQHF; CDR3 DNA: TGTGCCACCTACCCGGAGGGGCAGCCCCAGCATTTT
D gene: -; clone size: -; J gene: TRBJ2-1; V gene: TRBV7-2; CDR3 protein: CASSPFNRLDEQFF; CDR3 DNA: TGTGCCAGCAGCCCCTTCAACCGGTTGGATGAGCAGTTCTTC
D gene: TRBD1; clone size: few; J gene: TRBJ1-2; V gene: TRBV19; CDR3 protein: CASSIGGRGNYGYTF; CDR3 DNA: TGTGCCAGTAGTATAGGGGGCAGGGGGAACTATGGCTACACCTTC